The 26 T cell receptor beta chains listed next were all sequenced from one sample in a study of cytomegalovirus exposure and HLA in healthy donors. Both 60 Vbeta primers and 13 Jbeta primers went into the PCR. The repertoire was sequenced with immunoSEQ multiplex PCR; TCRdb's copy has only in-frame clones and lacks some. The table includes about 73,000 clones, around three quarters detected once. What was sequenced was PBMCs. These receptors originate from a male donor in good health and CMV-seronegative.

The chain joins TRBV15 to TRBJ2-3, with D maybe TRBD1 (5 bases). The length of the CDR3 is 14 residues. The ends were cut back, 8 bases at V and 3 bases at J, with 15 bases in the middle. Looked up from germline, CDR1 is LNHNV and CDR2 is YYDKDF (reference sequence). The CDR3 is CATSQGAITDTQYF. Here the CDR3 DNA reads TGTGCCACCTCACAAGGGGCGATTACAGATACGCAGTATTTT.

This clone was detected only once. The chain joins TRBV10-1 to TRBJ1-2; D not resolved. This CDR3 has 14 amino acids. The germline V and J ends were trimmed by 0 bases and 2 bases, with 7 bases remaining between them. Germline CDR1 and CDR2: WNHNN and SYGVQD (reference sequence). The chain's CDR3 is CASSESGRNYGYTF. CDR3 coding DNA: TGCGCCAGCAGTGAGTCGGGCCGAAACTATGGCTACACCTTC.

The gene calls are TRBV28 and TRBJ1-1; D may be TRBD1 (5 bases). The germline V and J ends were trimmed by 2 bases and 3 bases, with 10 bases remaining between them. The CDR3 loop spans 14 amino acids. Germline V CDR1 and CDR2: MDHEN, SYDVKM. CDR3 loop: CASSLPGRDTEAFF. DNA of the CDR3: TGTGCCAGCAGTTTACCCGGCAGGGACACTGAAGCTTTCTTT.

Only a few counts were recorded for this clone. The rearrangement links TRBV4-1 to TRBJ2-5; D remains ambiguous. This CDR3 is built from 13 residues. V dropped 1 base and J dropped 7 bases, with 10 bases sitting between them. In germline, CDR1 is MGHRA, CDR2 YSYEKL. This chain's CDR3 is CASSQGPSGTQYF. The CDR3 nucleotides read TGCGCCAGCAGCCAAGGCCCTTCGGGGACCCAGTACTTC.

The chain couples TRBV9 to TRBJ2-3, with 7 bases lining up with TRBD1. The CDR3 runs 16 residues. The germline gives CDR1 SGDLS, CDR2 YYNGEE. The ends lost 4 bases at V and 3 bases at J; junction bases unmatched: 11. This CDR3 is CASSTEGGDFTDTQYF. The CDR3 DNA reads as TGTGCCAGCAGCACCGAAGGGGGCGACTTTACAGATACGCAGTATTTT.

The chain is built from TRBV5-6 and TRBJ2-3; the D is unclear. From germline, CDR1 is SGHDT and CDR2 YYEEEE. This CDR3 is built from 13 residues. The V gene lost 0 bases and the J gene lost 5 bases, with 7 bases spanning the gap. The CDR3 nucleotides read TGTGCCAGCAGCTTGGAGGAGATAGATACGCAGTATTTT. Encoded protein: CASSLEEIDTQYF.

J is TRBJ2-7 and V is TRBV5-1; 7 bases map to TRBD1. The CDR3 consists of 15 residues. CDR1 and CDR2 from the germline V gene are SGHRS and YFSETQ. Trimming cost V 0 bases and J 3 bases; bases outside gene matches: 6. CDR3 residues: CASSLGRQGIYEQYF. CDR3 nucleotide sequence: TGCGCCAGCAGCTTGGGCAGACAGGGAATCTACGAGCAGTACTTC.

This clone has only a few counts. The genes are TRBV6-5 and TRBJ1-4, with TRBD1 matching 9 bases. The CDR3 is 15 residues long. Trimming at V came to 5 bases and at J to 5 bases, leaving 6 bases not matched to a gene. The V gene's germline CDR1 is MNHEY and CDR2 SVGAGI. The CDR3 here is CASSPAGTGNEKLFF. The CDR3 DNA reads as TGTGCCAGCAGTCCCGCGGGGACAGGGAATGAAAAACTGTTTTTT.

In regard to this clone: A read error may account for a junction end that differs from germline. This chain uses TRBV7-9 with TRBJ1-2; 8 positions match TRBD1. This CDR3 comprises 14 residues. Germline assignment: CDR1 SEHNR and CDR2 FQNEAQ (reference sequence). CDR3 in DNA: TGTGCCAGCAGTTCCGGACAGGGTAATTATGGCTACCCCTTC. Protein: CASSSGQGNYGYPF.

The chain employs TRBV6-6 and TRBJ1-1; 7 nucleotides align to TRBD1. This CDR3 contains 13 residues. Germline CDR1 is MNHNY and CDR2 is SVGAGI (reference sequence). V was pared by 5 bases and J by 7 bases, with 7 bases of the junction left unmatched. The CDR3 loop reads CASSPPGQNEAFF. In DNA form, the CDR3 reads TGTGCCAGCAGTCCGCCGGGACAGAATGAAGCTTTCTTT.

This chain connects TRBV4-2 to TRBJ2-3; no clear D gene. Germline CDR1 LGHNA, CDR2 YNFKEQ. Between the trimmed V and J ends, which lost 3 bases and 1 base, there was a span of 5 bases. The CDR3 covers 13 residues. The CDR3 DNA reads TGTGCCAGCAGCCACCCGGGCACAGATACGCAGTATTTT. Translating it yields CASSHPGTDTQYF.

DNA for the CDR3: TGCGCCAGCAGCCAAGATCCCCCGACAGGCGCCCACGATGGCTACACCTTC. Translated, it gives CASSQDPPTGAHDGYTF. The rearrangement joins TRBV4-3 to TRBJ1-2, with D perhaps TRBD1 (6 bases). Looked up from germline, CDR1 is LGHNA and CDR2 is YSLEER. Trimming took off 0 bases at V and 6 bases at J, with 20 bases between the two ends. The CDR3 sequence is 17 residues long.

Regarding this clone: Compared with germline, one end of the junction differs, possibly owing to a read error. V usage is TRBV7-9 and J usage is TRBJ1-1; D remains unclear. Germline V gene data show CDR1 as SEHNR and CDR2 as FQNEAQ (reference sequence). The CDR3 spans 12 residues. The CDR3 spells CSSSPSHTEAFF. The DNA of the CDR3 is TGTTCCAGCAGCCCTTCCCACACTGAAGCTTTCTTT.

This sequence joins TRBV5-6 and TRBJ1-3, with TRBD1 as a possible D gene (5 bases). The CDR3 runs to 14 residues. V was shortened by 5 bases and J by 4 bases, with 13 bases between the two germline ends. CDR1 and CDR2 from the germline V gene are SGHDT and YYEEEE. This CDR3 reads CASSLGGRGNTIYF. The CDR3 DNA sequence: TGTGCCAGCAGTCTGGGGGGGAGAGGAAACACCATATATTTT. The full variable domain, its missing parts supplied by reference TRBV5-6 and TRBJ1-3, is DAGVTQSPTHLIKTRGQQVTLRCSPKSGHDTVSWYQQALGQGPQFIFQYYEEEERQRGNFPDRFSGHQFPNYSSELNVNALLLGDSALYLCASSLGGRGNTIYFGEGSWLTVV.

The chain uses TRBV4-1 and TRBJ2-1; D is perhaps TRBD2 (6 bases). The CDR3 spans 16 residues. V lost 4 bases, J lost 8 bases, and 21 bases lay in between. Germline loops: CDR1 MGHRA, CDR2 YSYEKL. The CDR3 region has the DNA TGCGCCAGCAGCCCAGGCGACGGGACTCCCAGCGATGAGCAGTTCTTC. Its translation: CASSPGDGTPSDEQFF.

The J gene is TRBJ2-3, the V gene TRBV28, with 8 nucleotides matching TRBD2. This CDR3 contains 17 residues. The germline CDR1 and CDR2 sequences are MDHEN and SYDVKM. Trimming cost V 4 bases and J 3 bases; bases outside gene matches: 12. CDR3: CASSSPLAGGRTDTQYF. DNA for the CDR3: TGTGCCAGCAGTTCTCCCCTAGCGGGTGGGAGGACAGATACGCAGTATTTT.

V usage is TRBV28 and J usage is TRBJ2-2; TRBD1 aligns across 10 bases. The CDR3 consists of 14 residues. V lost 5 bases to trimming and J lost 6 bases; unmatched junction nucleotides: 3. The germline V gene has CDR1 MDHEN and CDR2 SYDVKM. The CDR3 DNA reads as TGTGCCAGCAGTCGGACAGGGGGGTCCGGGGAGCTGTTTTTT. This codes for CASSRTGGSGELFF.

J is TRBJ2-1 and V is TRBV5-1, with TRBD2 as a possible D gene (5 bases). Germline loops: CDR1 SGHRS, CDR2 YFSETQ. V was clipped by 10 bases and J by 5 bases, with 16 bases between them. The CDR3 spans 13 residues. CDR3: CAARALVDNEQFF. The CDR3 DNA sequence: TGCGCCGCGCGGGCCCTTGTGGACAATGAGCAGTTCTTC. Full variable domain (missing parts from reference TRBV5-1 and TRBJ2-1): KAGVTQTPRYLIKTRGQQVTLSCSPISGHRSVSWYQQTPGQGLQFLFEYFSETQRNKGNFPGRFSGRQFSNSRSEMNVSTLELGDSALYLCAARALVDNEQFFGPGTRLTVL.

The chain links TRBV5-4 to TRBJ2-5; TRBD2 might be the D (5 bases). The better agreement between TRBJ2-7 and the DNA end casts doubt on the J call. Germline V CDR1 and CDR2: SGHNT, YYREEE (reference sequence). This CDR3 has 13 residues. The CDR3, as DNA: TGTGCCAGCAGCTTGGCGGGGATCTACGAGCAGTACTTC. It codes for CASSLAGIYEQYF.

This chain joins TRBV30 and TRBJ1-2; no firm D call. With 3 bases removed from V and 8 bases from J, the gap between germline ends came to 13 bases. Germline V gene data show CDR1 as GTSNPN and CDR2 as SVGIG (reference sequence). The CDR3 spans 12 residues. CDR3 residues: CAWRPTGRGYTF. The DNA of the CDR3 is TGTGCCTGGAGACCTACCGGGAGGGGCTACACCTTC.

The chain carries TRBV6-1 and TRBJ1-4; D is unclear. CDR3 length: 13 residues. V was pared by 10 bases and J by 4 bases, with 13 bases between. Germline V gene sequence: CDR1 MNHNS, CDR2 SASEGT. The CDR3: CATHSESNEKLFF. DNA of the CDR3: TGTGCCACCCACTCGGAGAGTAATGAAAAACTGTTTTTT.

DNA of the CDR3: TGCGCCAGCAGCTTGGGGCGGGGGGGGCTCTACAATGAGCAGTTCTTC. Translating it yields CASSLGRGGLYNEQFF. The J gene is TRBJ2-1, the V gene TRBV5-1; TRBD2 matches at 9 bases. After removal of 0 bases from V and 3 bases from J, the junction contained 4 bases not matched to a gene. Germline CDR1 and CDR2: SGHRS and YFSETQ. This CDR3 spans 16 amino acids.

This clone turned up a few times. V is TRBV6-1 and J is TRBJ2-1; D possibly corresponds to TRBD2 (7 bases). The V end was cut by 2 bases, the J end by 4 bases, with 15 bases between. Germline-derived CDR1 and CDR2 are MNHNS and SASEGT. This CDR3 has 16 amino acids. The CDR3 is CASSESQGRGYNEQFF. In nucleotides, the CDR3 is TGTGCCAGCAGTGAAAGCCAGGGGCGGGGGTACAATGAGCAGTTCTTC.

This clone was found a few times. The CDR3: CASSEGTSVRYF. CDR3 nucleotide sequence: TGTGCCAGCAGTGAGGGGACTAGTGTGCGGTATTTT. V and J are TRBV28 and TRBJ2-3; 8 bases map to TRBD2. CDR1 is MDHEN, CDR2 SYDVKM, per germline. After removal of 5 bases from V and 14 bases from J, the junction contained 9 bases not matched to a gene. CDR3 length equals 12 residues.

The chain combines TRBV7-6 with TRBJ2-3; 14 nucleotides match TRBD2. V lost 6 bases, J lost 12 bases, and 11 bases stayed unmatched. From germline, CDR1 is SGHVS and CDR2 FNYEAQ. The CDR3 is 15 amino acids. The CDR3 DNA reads TGTGCCAGCAGTCAGACTAGCGGGGGGGTCGAGACACAGTATTTT. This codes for CASSQTSGGVETQYF.

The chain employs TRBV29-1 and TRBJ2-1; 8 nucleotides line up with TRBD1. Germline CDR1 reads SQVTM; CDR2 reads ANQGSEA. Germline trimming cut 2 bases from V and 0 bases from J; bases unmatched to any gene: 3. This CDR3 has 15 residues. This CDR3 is CSVEQDRVSYNEQFF. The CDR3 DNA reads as TGCAGCGTTGAACAGGACAGGGTCTCCTACAATGAGCAGTTCTTC.